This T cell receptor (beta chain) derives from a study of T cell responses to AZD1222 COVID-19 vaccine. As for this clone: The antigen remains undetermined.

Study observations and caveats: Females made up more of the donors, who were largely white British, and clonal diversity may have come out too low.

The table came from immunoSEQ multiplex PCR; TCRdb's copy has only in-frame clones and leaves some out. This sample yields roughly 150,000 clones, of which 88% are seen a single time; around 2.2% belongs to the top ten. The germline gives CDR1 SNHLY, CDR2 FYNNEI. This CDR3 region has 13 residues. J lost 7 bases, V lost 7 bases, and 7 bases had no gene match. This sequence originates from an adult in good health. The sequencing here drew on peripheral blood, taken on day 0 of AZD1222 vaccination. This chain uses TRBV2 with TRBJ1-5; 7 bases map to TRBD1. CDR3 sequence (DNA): TGTGCCAGCACATCCAGGGGGGTCCAGCCCCAGCATTTT. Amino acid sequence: CASTSRGVQPQHF.